The entry below gives a single TCR beta chain sequence along with its context. The antigen is undetermined. These data originate in a study of T cells in localized non-small cell lung cancer. Study conclusions and caveats: Longer overall survival was linked to higher blood T cell density. As only one tumor region underwent sequencing, heterogeneity remains possible. Appearing in adjacent lung were a median about 60 of the top 100 tumor clones.

V dropped 7 bases and J dropped 5 bases, with 18 bases sitting between them. CDR3 length equals 14 residues. In germline, CDR1 is SGHRS, CDR2 YFSETQ. Sequencing was performed with immunoSEQ multiplex PCR; in TCRdb, only in-frame clones are kept and a portion is missing. There are 25,000 to 30,000 clones in the sample; roughly 90% occur only once, and roughly 4.1% lies in the top ten. The V and J genes are TRBV5-1 and TRBJ1-1, with D perhaps TRBD1 (5 bases). This TCR was recovered from a woman aged 35 to 75 with stage III lung adenocarcinoma. The source was peripheral blood mononuclear cells, collected before any cancer treatment. CDR3 sequence reads: CASRIGQGETEAFF. The CDR3 bases are TGCGCCAGCCGAATCGGGCAGGGCGAGACTGAAGCTTTCTTT.